The text below deals with one T cell receptor (beta chain). This clonotype was recorded a few times. The antigen this receptor binds is unknown. One base away there is no much larger clone; base qualities are not given. The data derive from a study of post-analysis software for immune sequencing data (dated by TCRdb to between 2014 and 2017). Study-level background: Relapsing-remitting, secondary progressive and progressive-relapsing multiple sclerosis were recorded as disease courses, and subtype annotation was lacking for some patients. Patient repertoires were compared against about a dozen previously published healthy control repertoires from donors aged 6 to 25 years. A subset of samples was prepared in parallel using single-end sample barcoding, then pooled and co-amplified after Illumina adapter ligation.

The receptor library was made with PCR. TCRdb lists the instrument as Illumina HiSeq 2500. To reduce PCR and sequencing biases, unique molecular identifiers were built into the TCR beta cDNA libraries. Per 1 to 10 million input T cells, roughly 0.5 million cDNA molecules were obtained, such that each molecule approximated one T cell. The patient libraries were prepared and sequenced with the same protocol used for the earlier healthy control dataset. Within a given batch, samples were prepared together, multiplexed and sequenced on the same HiSeq lane. Per the authors' processing: MIGEC handled the raw barcoded reads, throwing out single-read molecular identifier groups before consensus assembly and CDR3 extraction. Clonotype tables were post-analysed with VDJtools, and diversity was normalized by down-sampling all datasets to the smallest sample size. In repertoire overlap clustering, CDR3 amino acid sequences, but not nucleotide sequences, were matched to correct batch-related cross-sample contamination. The raw public data were reprocessed by TCRdb itself: fastp quality trimming at Q25, MiXCR clonotype calling, in-frame beta chains only. Records with the same CDR3 protein are collapsed into one entry carrying the most frequent genes and DNA. TCRdb's processing, not the study's, gives the V and J calls here. The sample profile shows about 430,000 distinct CDR3 sequences; about 39% of them were found once. Of the sample, less than 8% is held by the ten largest clones.

To demonstrate the VDJtools post-analysis software, the study profiled TCR beta repertoires from the peripheral blood of about a dozen young patients with multiple sclerosis. The patients with multiple sclerosis were children and adolescents between about 6 and 15 years of age. The research as a whole found: Normalized Chao1 diversity was significantly lower in multiple sclerosis patients than controls, suggesting substantial peripheral T-cell clonal expansion. Direct clustering with F measure revealed strong co-clustering of samples prepared in the same batch, which led to a batch-effect correction. The multiple sclerosis patient group was slightly younger than the control group.

The origin of this receptor is a girl aged 2-10 years with multiple sclerosis. Sequencing input: blood.

At the DNA level, the sequence is TGTGCCAGCAGCCCAACCCGAAACCTTGAAGCTTTCTTT. Its amino acids are CASSPTRNLEAFF. This receptor chain uses TRBV7-9 and TRBJ1-1; the D gene remains uncertain. Looking up the germline V gene (reference sequence) yields CDR1 SEHNR and CDR2 FQNEAQ. The CDR3 contains 13 residues, cysteine and phenylalanine counted. The retained sequence is limited to the CDR3, 39 bases, with the frame set at the first base. Trimming removed 5 bases from V and 7 bases from J, leaving 14 bases between the germline ends.